This TCR beta chain was obtained from a study of cytomegalovirus exposure and HLA in healthy donors. Study-wide results and caveats: Cytomegalovirus-associated status was assigned to 164 TCR beta chains. Testing in vitro showed a few CMV-associated chains specific for CMV antigens.

Notes on this clone: The antigen remains unidentified.

Produced via immunoSEQ multiplex PCR; TCRdb's table is partial and in-frame only. The data hold 100,000 to 150,000 clones, with under 90% observed a single time. The donors were members of the validation cohort, which comprised more than 90 subjects and was separate from the first cohort of 666 subjects. Germline V lookup: CDR1 SGHTA, CDR2 FQGTGA. This CDR3 contains 16 residues. Unmatched junction bases numbered 10, after V lost 3 bases and J lost 6 bases. The chain is built from TRBV7-3 and TRBJ2-2; 7 nucleotides line up with TRBD2. The TCR was taken from a woman younger than 30 in good health and CMV-seronegative. Sequencing used PBMCs. This CDR3 is CASSLTPGLQSGELFF. The CDR3 DNA is TGTGCCAGCAGCTTGACGCCGGGACTACAGTCCGGGGAGCTGTTTTTT.